This T cell receptor beta chain is from a study of cytomegalovirus exposure and HLA in healthy donors. Findings and caveats of the study: The tendency of first-cohort TCR clusters to co-occur in the 120 validation repertoires was identified by a subsequent analysis.

CDR1 and CDR2 from the germline V gene are SEHNR and FQNEAQ (reference sequence). Germline trimming cut 2 bases from V and 6 bases from J; bases unmatched to any gene: 8. This CDR3 comprises 17 residues. Measured with immunoSEQ multiplex PCR; TCRdb has only the in-frame clones, and not every one. The data contain some 74,000 clones, under 95% of them singletons. With respect to this clone: The target antigen is unknown.

The sample consisted of PBMCs. The chain joins TRBV7-9 to TRBJ2-2; 11 bases match TRBD2. The sequence was collected from a woman in her thirties in good health and CMV-seronegative. CDR3 region: CASSLTSGSNLPGELFF. Written as DNA, the CDR3 is TGTGCCAGCAGCTTAACTAGCGGGAGTAATCTTCCCGGGGAGCTGTTTTTT.